Following are 19 T cell receptor beta chains from one sample sequenced in a study of blood T cell repertoires in COVID-19. Data came from immunoSEQ multiplex PCR; TCRdb stores just in-frame clones and leaves some out. The sample shows some 250,000 clones, 80% to 90% of them seen only once. Sequencing was done on a sample of peripheral blood. Every receptor here comes from a man in his sixties with acute or convalescent COVID-19.

This chain connects TRBV7-6 to TRBJ2-7, with TRBD2 identical over 16 bases. The CDR3 loop spans 15 amino acids. V lost 3 bases, J lost 5 bases, and 1 base stayed unmatched. The V gene's germline CDR1 is SGHVS and CDR2 FNYEAQ. The CDR3 protein is CASSLGLAGGNEQYF. The CDR3 DNA follows: TGTGCCAGCAGCTTGGGACTAGCGGGGGGGAACGAGCAGTACTTC.

The rearrangement uses TRBV14 and TRBJ1-5; D is undetermined. The CDR3 is 13 residues long. V was trimmed by 2 bases and J by 0 bases, leaving 2 bases between them. Germline V gene sequence: CDR1 SGHDN, CDR2 FVKESK. CDR3 sequence: CASSQYSNQPQHF. The CDR3 DNA follows: TGTGCCAGCAGCCAATATAGCAATCAGCCCCAGCATTTT.

J is TRBJ2-3 and V is TRBV19; D perhaps matches TRBD1 (5 bases). Trimming took off 3 bases at V and 1 base at J, with 11 bases between the two ends. The CDR3 consists of 15 residues. Germline-derived CDR1 and CDR2 are LNHDA and SQIVND (reference sequence). Here the CDR3 DNA reads TGTGCCAGTAGTATCAGGGTAAAGGGCACAGATACGCAGTATTTT. It is translated as CASSIRVKGTDTQYF.

The CDR3 DNA follows: TGCGCCAGCAGCTTGGGGGCAGGAAACAATGAGCAGTTCTTC. As protein: CASSLGAGNNEQFF. This sequence joins TRBV5-1 and TRBJ2-1; D remains unclear. Germline-derived CDR1 and CDR2 are SGHRS and YFSETQ. This CDR3 is 14 amino acids long. The V end lost 0 bases, the J end lost 5 bases, and 9 bases lay between the germline ends.

This clone has only one observation. This sequence joins TRBV7-6 and TRBJ1-5; possibly TRBD1 for D (6 bases). Trimming shortened V by 1 base and J by 0 bases, and 10 bases separated the two germline ends. The germline V gene encodes CDR1 SGHVS and CDR2 FNYEAQ. There are 16 residues in the CDR3. CDR3 loop: CASSLEQGDSNQPQHF. CDR3 coding DNA: TGTGCCAGCAGCTTAGAACAGGGTGATAGCAATCAGCCCCAGCATTTT.

The genes are TRBV7-2 and TRBJ1-5, with 7 bases aligning to TRBD1. J was trimmed by 4 bases and V by 4 bases; bases with no gene match: 7. Germline V lookup: CDR1 SGHTA, CDR2 FQGNSA. This CDR3 is 15 amino acids long. The CDR3 sequence: CASSYATGQNQPQHF. Written as DNA, the CDR3 is TGTGCCAGCAGCTATGCGACAGGGCAGAATCAGCCCCAGCATTTT.

V usage is TRBV19 and J usage is TRBJ2-6; no clear D gene. Germline V gene sequence: CDR1 LNHDA, CDR2 SQIVND (reference sequence). V lost 9 bases and J lost 0, with 6 bases in between. The CDR3 sequence is 13 residues long. CDR3 in amino acids: CASRVSGANVLTF. As DNA, the CDR3 is TGTGCCAGCCGAGTCTCTGGGGCCAACGTCCTGACTTTC.

The chain employs TRBV5-1 and TRBJ1-3; TRBD1 agrees at 9 bases. The junction had 3 bases not matched to a gene; V was cut back by 1 base and J by 4 bases. The CDR3 spans 15 residues. CDR1 and CDR2 (germline): SGHRS, YFSETQ. The CDR3 reads CASSLSGQGGNTIYF. CDR3 sequence (DNA): TGCGCCAGCAGCTTGTCGGGACAGGGAGGAAACACCATATATTTT.

The CDR3 here is CASSLAALQIRYNEQFF. In DNA, the CDR3 is TGTGCCAGCAGCTTAGCGGCCCTACAAATCAGGTACAATGAGCAGTTCTTC. The chain combines TRBV7-8 with TRBJ2-1; no clear D gene. The germline V gene encodes CDR1 SGHVS and CDR2 FQNEAQ. The V gene lost 0 bases and the J gene lost 4 bases, with 16 bases spanning the gap. The length of the CDR3 is 17 residues.

V and J are TRBV18 and TRBJ1-3; TRBD1 is a possible D gene (5 bases). Germline assignment: CDR1 KGHSH and CDR2 LQKENI. Trimming stripped 4 bases from V and 0 bases from J, with 10 bases between. The CDR3 spans 15 residues. The CDR3 DNA is TGTGCCAGCTCACTAGACAGATTCTCTGGAAACACCATATATTTT. Translation: CASSLDRFSGNTIYF.

This chain connects TRBV18 to TRBJ2-5; 10 bases are shared with TRBD2. V lost 3 bases and J lost 2; bases outside the gene matches: 3. The CDR3 contains 15 residues. Per the germline V gene, CDR1 is KGHSH and CDR2 is LQKENI. The chain's CDR3 is CASSPEGLAQETQYF. The CDR3 nucleotides are TGTGCCAGCTCACCCGAGGGACTAGCGCAAGAGACCCAGTACTTC.

J is TRBJ1-4 and V is TRBV5-1; D uncertain. Germline V gene lookup returns CDR1 SGHRS and CDR2 YFSETQ. CDR3 length equals 14 residues. Trimming shortened V by 1 base and J by 4 bases, and 8 bases separated the two germline ends. The CDR3 DNA is TGCGCCAGCAGCTTGTTCACAGATAATGAAAAACTGTTTTTT. Translating gives CASSLFTDNEKLFF. Full variable domain (rest looked up from reference TRBV5-1 and TRBJ1-4): KAGVTQTPRYLIKTRGQQVTLSCSPISGHRSVSWYQQTPGQGLQFLFEYFSETQRNKGNFPGRFSGRQFSNSRSEMNVSTLELGDSALYLCASSLFTDNEKLFFGSGTQLSVL.

The genes are TRBV28 and TRBJ2-1; maybe TRBD2 (6 bases). The CDR3 length is 14 residues. In germline, CDR1 is MDHEN, CDR2 SYDVKM. The V and J ends lost 6 bases and 9 bases respectively, with 18 bases between them. Here the CDR3 reads CASSGGGRSGEQFF. The CDR3 DNA reads TGTGCCAGCAGCGGAGGTGGGAGGAGCGGTGAGCAGTTCTTC.

The chain combines TRBV7-3 with TRBJ2-5, with TRBD2 as a possible D gene (5 bases). Trimming removed 5 bases at V and 2 bases at J, with 18 bases between. The CDR3 has 16 residues. The V gene's germline CDR1 is SGHTA and CDR2 FQGTGA. As DNA, the CDR3 is TGTGCCAGCAGCCCCGAGACGGACTGGGATCAAGAGACCCAGTACTTC. Translated: CASSPETDWDQETQYF. The complete variable domain, with remaining parts taken from reference TRBV7-3 and TRBJ2-5, reads GAGVSQTPSNKVTEKGKYVELRCDPISGHTALYWYRQSLGQGPEFLIYFQGTGAADDSGLPNDRFFAVRPEGSVSTLKIQRTERGDSAVYLCASSPETDWDQETQYFGPGTRLLVL.

The chain joins TRBV6-6 to TRBJ1-4, with a tentative D call TRBD1 (5 bases). The CDR3 totals 14 residues. The V and J ends lost 7 bases and 8 bases respectively, with 17 bases between them. Germline V gives CDR1 MNHNY, CDR2 SVGAGI (reference sequence). The CDR3 here is CASTASGEKEKLFF. CDR3 nucleotide sequence: TGTGCCAGCACCGCCTCGGGGGAAAAAGAAAAACTGTTTTTT.

The chain is built from TRBV28 and TRBJ1-2; D is perhaps TRBD1 (6 bases). The CDR3 is 13 amino acids. The germline V gene has CDR1 MDHEN and CDR2 SYDVKM. Trimming stripped 2 bases from V and 8 bases from J, with 12 bases between. The CDR3 DNA reads as TGTGCCAGCAGTTTAAGCGACAGGAGAGGCTACACCTTC. The encoded protein is CASSLSDRRGYTF.

The V call is TRBV9, the J call TRBJ2-3; a weak D match, TRBD2 (6 bases). The CDR3 sequence is 14 residues long. Trimming pared 2 bases from V and 2 bases from J, leaving 9 bases between. Germline assignment: CDR1 SGDLS and CDR2 YYNGEE. The DNA for the CDR3 is TGTGCCAGCAGCGTCCGCGGGAACACAGATACGCAGTATTTT. This sequence encodes CASSVRGNTDTQYF. Full variable domain (missing parts from reference TRBV9 and TRBJ2-3): DSGVTQTPKHLITATGQRVTLRCSPRSGDLSVYWYQQSLDQGLQFLIQYYNGEERAKGNILERFSAQQFPDLHSELNLSSLELGDSALYFCASSVRGNTDTQYFGPGTRLTVL.

In its sample, this clone was seen once. The J gene is TRBJ2-5, the V gene TRBV3-1 (or the pseudogene TRBV3-2), with 8 bases fitting TRBD1. Trimming took 2 bases from V and 5 from J; bases not matched to a gene: 10. CDR3 length: 16 residues. Germline CDR1 is LGHDT and CDR2 is YNNKEL (reference sequence). The DNA for the CDR3 is TGTGCCAGCAGCCAAAATCTTCAGGGGGCCACTGAGACCCAGTACTTC. This sequence encodes CASSQNLQGATETQYF.

The V gene is TRBV7-2, the J gene TRBJ2-5; maybe TRBD2 (6 bases). V lost 2 bases to trimming and J lost 5 bases, with 18 bases between them. The CDR3 covers 16 residues. Germline V gene lookup returns CDR1 SGHTA and CDR2 FQGNSA. CDR3 residues: CASSLPRGPRGETQYF. CDR3 bases: TGTGCCAGCAGCTTACCGAGGGGCCCACGGGGGGAGACCCAGTACTTC. The full variable domain, with the rest looked up from reference TRBV7-2 and TRBJ2-5, is GAGVSQSPSNKVTEKGKDVELRCDPISGHTALYWYRQSLGQGLEFLIYFQGNSAPDKSGLPSDRFSAERTGGSVSTLTIQRTQQEDSAVYLCASSLPRGPRGETQYFGPGTRLLVL.